The present T cell receptor (beta chain) was sequenced within a study of cytomegalovirus exposure and HLA in healthy donors. Study-wide points: Confirmation in vitro established that a few CMV-associated chains were specific for CMV antigens. Reportedly, HLA-A and HLA-B alleles of most subjects were accurately predicted from TCR beta.

Primers: 60 Vbeta forward and 13 Jbeta reverse. Using immunoSEQ multiplex PCR, the repertoire was profiled, and TCRdb retains in-frame clones only, with some absent. The sample shows around 160,000 clones, around 75% of them seen only once. Of note for this clone: Its antigen is not known.

The length of the CDR3 is 12 residues. V lost 4 bases, J lost 5 bases, and 9 bases lay in between. In germline, CDR1 is SGHNT, CDR2 YYREEE (reference sequence). The material sequenced was PBMCs. The chain couples TRBV5-4 to TRBJ2-5; possible D gene TRBD2, 5 bases. This TCR derives from a male donor in good health and CMV-seronegative. CDR3 protein: CASSRGLETQYF. The CDR3 DNA sequence: TGTGCCAGCAGCCGGGGTCTGGAGACCCAGTACTTC. The variable domain in full, with the rest retrieved from reference TRBV5-4 and TRBJ2-5, is ETGVTQSPTHLIKTRGQQVTLRCSSQSGHNTVSWYQQALGQGPQFIFQYYREEENGRGNFPPRFSGLQFPNYSSELNVNALELDDSALYLCASSRGLETQYFGPGTRLLVL.